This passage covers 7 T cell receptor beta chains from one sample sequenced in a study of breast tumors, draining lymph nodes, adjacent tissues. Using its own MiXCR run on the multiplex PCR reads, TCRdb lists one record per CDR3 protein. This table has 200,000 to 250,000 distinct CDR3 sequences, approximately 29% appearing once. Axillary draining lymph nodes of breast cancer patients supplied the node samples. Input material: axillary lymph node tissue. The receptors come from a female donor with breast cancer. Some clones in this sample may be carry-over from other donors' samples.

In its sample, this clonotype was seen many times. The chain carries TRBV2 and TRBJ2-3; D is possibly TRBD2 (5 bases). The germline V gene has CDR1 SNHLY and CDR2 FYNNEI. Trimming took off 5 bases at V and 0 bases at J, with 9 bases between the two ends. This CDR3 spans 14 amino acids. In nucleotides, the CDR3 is TGTGCCAGCAGTTTTCCGGGAAGCACAGATACGCAGTATTTT. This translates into CASSFPGSTDTQYF.

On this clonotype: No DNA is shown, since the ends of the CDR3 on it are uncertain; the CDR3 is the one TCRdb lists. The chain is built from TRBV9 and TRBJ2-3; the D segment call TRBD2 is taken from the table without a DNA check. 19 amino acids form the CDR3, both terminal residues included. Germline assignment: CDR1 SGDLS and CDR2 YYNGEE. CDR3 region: CASSFYICSGGPYTDTQYF.

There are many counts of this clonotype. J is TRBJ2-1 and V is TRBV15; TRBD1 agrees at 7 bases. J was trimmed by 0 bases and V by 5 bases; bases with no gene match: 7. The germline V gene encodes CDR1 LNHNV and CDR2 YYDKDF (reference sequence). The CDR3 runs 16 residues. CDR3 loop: CATSSTDRSSYNEQFF. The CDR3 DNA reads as TGTGCCACCAGCTCAACGGACAGGAGCTCCTACAATGAGCAGTTCTTC.

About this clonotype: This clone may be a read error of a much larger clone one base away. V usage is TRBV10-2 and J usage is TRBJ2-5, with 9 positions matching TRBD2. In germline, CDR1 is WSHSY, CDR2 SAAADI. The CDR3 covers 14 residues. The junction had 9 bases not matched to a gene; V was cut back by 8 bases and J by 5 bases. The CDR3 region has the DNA TGCGCCAGCGGCTTGGGACTAGCCGTGGAGACCCAGTACTTC. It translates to CASGLGLAVETQYF.

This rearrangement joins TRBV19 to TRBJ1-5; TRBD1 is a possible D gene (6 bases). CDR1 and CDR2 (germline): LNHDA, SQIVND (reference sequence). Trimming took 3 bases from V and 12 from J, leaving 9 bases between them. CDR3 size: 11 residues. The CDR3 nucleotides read TGTGCCAGTAGTATCAGGGGACTCCAGCATTTT. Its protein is CASSIRGLQHF.

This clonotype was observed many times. CDR3 in amino acids: CSAGQKRGSEQYF. CDR3 sequence (DNA): TGCAGTGCTGGGCAAAAGCGAGGGAGCGAGCAGTACTTC. This chain links TRBV20-1 with TRBJ2-7, with D possibly TRBD2 on 5 matching bases. V was pared by 5 bases and J by 6 bases, with 17 bases between. This CDR3 comprises 13 residues. The germline V gene has CDR1 DFQATT and CDR2 SNEGSKA (reference sequence).

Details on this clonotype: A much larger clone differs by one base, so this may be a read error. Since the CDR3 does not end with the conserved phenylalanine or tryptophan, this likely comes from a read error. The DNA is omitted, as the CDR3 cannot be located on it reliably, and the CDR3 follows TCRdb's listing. The CDR3 sequence is CASSQGGPRTYNEQFL. The chain joins TRBV3-2 to TRBJ2-1; TRBD2, as called in the table, went unchecked against the DNA. TRBV3-2 corresponds to a pseudogene. Counting both end residues, the CDR3 totals 16 amino acids.